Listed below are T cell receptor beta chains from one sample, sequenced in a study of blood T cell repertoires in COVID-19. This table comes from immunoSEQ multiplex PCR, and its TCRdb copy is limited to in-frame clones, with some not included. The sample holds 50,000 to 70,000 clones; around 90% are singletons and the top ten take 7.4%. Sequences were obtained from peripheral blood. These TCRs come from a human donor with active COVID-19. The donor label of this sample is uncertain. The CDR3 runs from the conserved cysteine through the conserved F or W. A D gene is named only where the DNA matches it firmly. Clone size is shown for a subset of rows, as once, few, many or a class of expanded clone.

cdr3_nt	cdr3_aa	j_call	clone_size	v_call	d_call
TGTGCCAGCAGCCGTCCGGGACAGGTGAACACTGAAGCTTTCTTT	CASSRPGQVNTEAFF	TRBJ1-1	.	TRBV5-4	TRBD1
TGCGCCAGCAGCTTACCGCAGGGTTACACCGGGGAGCTGTTTTTT	CASSLPQGYTGELFF	TRBJ2-2	.	TRBV5-1	.
TGTGCCACCAGTACGGGACTAGCGGGGGGCACAGATACGCAGTATTTT	CATSTGLAGGTDTQYF	TRBJ2-3	.	TRBV24-1	TRBD2
TGTGCCAGCAGCCGGGATGGGGTCAATCAGCCCCAGCATTTT	CASSRDGVNQPQHF	TRBJ1-5	.	TRBV5-6	.
TGCGCCAGCAGCTCGGACTGGCAACTTAGCACAGATACGCAGTATTTT	CASSSDWQLSTDTQYF	TRBJ2-3	once	TRBV5-1	.
TGTGCCAGCAGTTCGCCGGGGGTCCCCTCCCCCTACGAGCAGTACTTC	CASSSPGVPSPYEQYF	TRBJ2-7	.	TRBV28	.
TGTGCCAGCAGCTCTTGGCAAACCCCCTCCTACGAGCAGTACTTC	CASSSWQTPSYEQYF	TRBJ2-7	.	TRBV7-9	.
TGTGCCAGCTCACCACTTCGCAATGAGCAGTTCTTC	CASSPLRNEQFF	TRBJ2-1	.	TRBV18	.
TGTGCCAGCAGCCTAGGGACTAGCGGGGACCGGAAAAACATTCAGTACTTC	CASSLGTSGDRKNIQYF	TRBJ2-4	.	TRBV5-8	TRBD2
TGCAGCGTTGTGACAGGGTACGAGCAGTACTTC	CSVVTGYEQYF	TRBJ2-7	.	TRBV29-1	TRBD1
TGCGCCAGCAGCGGGAGTGATTTGAACACTGAAGCTTTCTTT	CASSGSDLNTEAFF	TRBJ1-1	.	TRBV5-1	.